This T cell receptor beta chain derives from a study of cytomegalovirus exposure and HLA in healthy donors. Vbeta (60) and Jbeta (13) primers were used in the PCR. The repertoire was sequenced with immunoSEQ multiplex PCR; TCRdb's copy has only in-frame clones and lacks some. The table lists around 100,000 clones, about 77% of them singletons, with 10% in the top ten. At sampling all donors were nominally healthy, likely with unrecorded immune exposures. The clonotype was recovered from a woman younger than 30 in good health and CMV-seropositive. Sequenced material: PBMCs.

The CDR3 reads CASRSRTGDNQPQHF. DNA of the CDR3: TGTGCCAGCAGATCTAGAACAGGAGATAATCAGCCCCAGCATTTT. The gene calls are TRBV28 and TRBJ1-5, with a weak D call TRBD1 (5 bases). This CDR3 has 15 residues. V was clipped by 6 bases and J by 4 bases, with 16 bases between them. Germline CDR1 is MDHEN and CDR2 is SYDVKM. Together with reference TRBV28 and TRBJ1-5, the CDR3 gives the full variable domain: DVKVTQSSRYLVKRTGEKVFLECVQDMDHENMFWYRQDPGLGLRLIYFSYDVKMKEKGDIPEGYSVSREKKERFSLILESASTNQTSMYLCASRSRTGDNQPQHFGDGTRLSIL.